The 2 T cell receptor beta chains below come from one sample, sequenced in a study of glioma-infiltrating T cells. TCR alpha and beta CDR3 regions were amplified from RNA using iRepertoire nested multiplex PCR. TCRdb re-derived calls from the multiplex PCR reads in MiXCR, one entry per CDR3 protein. The table lists around 130,000 distinct CDR3 sequences, about 25% of them singletons. The sequencing input was glioma tissue, nonneoplastic brain tissue, or PBMCs (not recorded which). These receptors all come from a human donor with low-grade glioma or glioblastoma, undergoing nonglioma brain surgery, or in good health (not recorded which).

This clonotype was detected many times. The CDR3: CASGGGNQPQHF. The CDR3, as DNA: TGTGCCAGCGGGGGGGGCAATCAGCCCCAGCATTTT. The rearrangement joins TRBV6-1 to TRBJ1-5; TRBD1 is a possible D gene (5 bases). Trimming left V 8 bases short and J 2 bases short, with 7 bases between. The CDR3 has 12 residues. In germline, CDR1 is MNHNS, CDR2 SASEGT.

The chain joins TRBV20-1 to TRBJ2-7; D is unresolved. CDR3 length: 11 amino acids. CDR1 is DFQATT and CDR2 is SNEGSKA in the germline V gene (reference sequence). Trimming shortened V by 5 bases and J by 6 bases, and 11 bases separated the two germline ends. The DNA of the CDR3 is TGCAGTGCTTCTCAGCCGGGCGAGCAGTACGTC. The encoded protein is CSASQPGEQYV.